The 29 T cell receptor beta chains listed next were all sequenced from one sample in a study of a mutant IDH1 vaccine in newly diagnosed glioma. Specified time point: week 47, end of study. In every dose of vaccine, 300 ug of mutant IDH1 20-mer peptide was given alongside topical imiquimod. The antigens for these receptors are not known. Clones were read by immunoSEQ multiplex PCR, and TCRdb kept only the in-frame ones, dropping some. Of about 94,000 clones detected, around 92% appear once; the ten largest clones hold roughly 0.81%. The sample consisted of PBMCs, taken from a glioma patient whose treatment included an IDH1 peptide vaccine. All receptors come from a woman in her 50s with glioma.

The chain joins TRBV5-4 to TRBJ2-4; maybe TRBD1 (5 bases). Germline V gene sequence: CDR1 SGHNT, CDR2 YYREEE (reference sequence). V lost 3 bases and J 0 bases, leaving 10 bases between the germline ends. The CDR3 loop spans 15 amino acids. This chain's CDR3 is CASSSDTLAKNIQYF. Written as DNA, the CDR3 is TGTGCCAGCAGCTCGGACACCCTAGCCAAAAACATTCAGTACTTC.

This chain uses TRBV7-3 with TRBJ2-1, with TRBD2 matching 7 bases. Losses at the gene ends were 0 bases for V and 7 bases for J; bases not matched to a gene: 3. There are 14 residues in the CDR3. Germline CDR1 SGHTA, CDR2 FQGTGA. CDR3 coding DNA: TGTGCCAGCAGCTTAACGTGGCGGGAGAATGAGCAGTTCTTC. It codes for CASSLTWRENEQFF.

The chain carries TRBV6-5 and TRBJ2-1; a weak D match, TRBD2 (7 bases). V lost 0 bases and J lost 6, with 15 bases in between. CDR1 is MNHEY and CDR2 is SVGAGI in the germline V gene. The CDR3 totals 16 residues. The CDR3, as DNA: TGTGCCAGCAGTTACTCGAGGCGGGGGCTCGGCAATGAGCAGTTCTTC. It specifies CASSYSRRGLGNEQFF.

The chain's CDR3 is CASSPPIGTGNTEAFF. CDR3 DNA: TGTGCCAGCTCACCACCGATCGGGACGGGAAACACTGAAGCTTTCTTT. V usage is TRBV18 and J usage is TRBJ1-1; D is perhaps TRBD1 (5 bases). Per germline, CDR1 KGHSH and CDR2 LQKENI. CDR3 length: 16 amino acids. The V end lost 0 bases, the J end lost 2 bases, and 13 bases lay between the germline ends.

The chain links TRBV7-9 to TRBJ2-3; D is unresolved. Germline CDR1 SEHNR, CDR2 FQNEAQ (reference sequence). The CDR3 loop spans 14 amino acids. Trimming took off 1 base at V and 1 base at J, with 6 bases between the two ends. The CDR3 loop reads CASSLVRGTDTQYF. The CDR3 DNA reads as TGTGCCAGCAGCTTAGTCCGAGGCACAGATACGCAGTATTTT.

The rearrangement links TRBV5-1 to TRBJ2-2; 7 positions agree with TRBD1. Germline V gives CDR1 SGHRS, CDR2 YFSETQ. The CDR3 runs to 15 residues. The ends lost 2 bases at V and 4 bases at J; junction bases unmatched: 5. This CDR3 is CASSFDRATTGELFF. In nucleotides, the CDR3 is TGCGCCAGCAGCTTTGACAGGGCCACCACCGGGGAGCTGTTTTTT.

The V gene is TRBV19, the J gene TRBJ1-4, with no clear D. Trimming removed 5 bases from V and 2 bases from J, with 9 bases in between. This CDR3 comprises 14 residues. The germline gives CDR1 LNHDA, CDR2 SQIVND (reference sequence). The CDR3 coding sequence is TGTGCCAGTAGTCCGCAGACGACTAATGAAAAACTGTTTTTT. This codes for CASSPQTTNEKLFF. Together with reference TRBV19 and TRBJ1-4, the CDR3 gives the full variable domain: DGGITQSPKYLFRKEGQNVTLSCEQNLNHDAMYWYRQDPGQGLRLIYYSQIVNDFQKGDIAEGYSVSREKKESFPLTVTSAQKNPTAFYLCASSPQTTNEKLFFGSGTQLSVL.

The chain joins TRBV7-2 to TRBJ2-7; D is undetermined. V lost 3 bases to trimming and J lost 3 bases, with 12 bases between them. Germline CDR1 reads SGHTA; CDR2 reads FQGNSA. There are 14 residues in the CDR3. In nucleotides, the CDR3 is TGTGCCAGCAGCTTCAATAGTATGGGCTACGAGCAGTACTTC. Its translation is CASSFNSMGYEQYF. The complete variable domain, with remaining parts taken from reference TRBV7-2 and TRBJ2-7, reads GAGVSQSPSNKVTEKGKDVELRCDPISGHTALYWYRQSLGQGLEFLIYFQGNSAPDKSGLPSDRFSAERTGGSVSTLTIQRTQQEDSAVYLCASSFNSMGYEQYFGPGTRLTVT.

The chain is built from TRBV4-1 and TRBJ2-1; D ambiguous. The germline gives CDR1 MGHRA, CDR2 YSYEKL. The CDR3 covers 13 residues. Trimming removed 5 bases from V and 6 bases from J, with 11 bases in between. The CDR3 region is CASSFSGPNEQFF. CDR3 DNA: TGCGCCAGCAGCTTTTCCGGTCCCAATGAGCAGTTCTTC.

Only one count was recorded for this clone. V is TRBV5-1 and J is TRBJ2-5; weak D call: TRBD2 (7 bases). V was clipped by 4 bases and J by 4 bases, with 14 bases between them. CDR3 size: 14 residues. Germline V CDR1 and CDR2: SGHRS, YFSETQ. For the CDR3, the DNA is TGCGCCAGCAGCCGGGGGGCAGGGCGAGAGACCCAGTACTTC. As protein: CASSRGAGRETQYF.

The chain joins TRBV30 to TRBJ2-3; TRBD2 matches 7 bases. There are 14 residues in the CDR3. Germline CDR1 GTSNPN, CDR2 SVGIG (reference sequence). The ends lost 0 bases at V and 6 bases at J; junction bases unmatched: 6. For the CDR3, the DNA is TGTGCCTGGAGTGTTGGGGGAGGGACCGATACGCAGTATTTT. It codes for CAWSVGGGTDTQYF. The full variable domain, in which reference TRBV30 and TRBJ2-3 provide the parts outside the CDR3, is SQTIHQWPATLVQPVGSPLSLECTVEGTSNPNLYWYRQAAGRGLQLLFYSVGIGQISSEVPQNLSASRPQDRQFILSSKKLLLSDSGFYLCAWSVGGGTDTQYFGPGTRLTVL.

V gene TRBV10-2 combines with J gene TRBJ1-1; D is ambiguous. V was pared by 4 bases and J by 1 base, with 10 bases between. The CDR3 length is 14 residues. Germline CDR1 WSHSY, CDR2 SAAADI. The CDR3 loop reads CASSGWDSNTEAFF. DNA for the CDR3: TGCGCCAGCAGTGGTTGGGATTCGAACACTGAAGCTTTCTTT.

V is TRBV5-1 and J is TRBJ2-1, with TRBD2 identical over 13 bases. This CDR3 is built from 17 residues. With 4 bases clipped from V and 8 bases from J, the junction kept 12 bases outside the gene matches. In germline, CDR1 is SGHRS, CDR2 YFSETQ. CDR3 in DNA: TGCGCCAGCAGCCCCATACCCGGACTAGCGGGAGTGGATGAGCAGTTCTTC. Protein sequence: CASSPIPGLAGVDEQFF.

The chain couples TRBV27 to TRBJ1-3; TRBD1 aligns across 9 bases. With 7 bases clipped from V and 0 bases from J, the junction kept 10 bases outside the gene matches. Germline CDR1 is MNHEY and CDR2 is SMNVEV (reference sequence). The length of the CDR3 is 17 residues. In DNA form, the CDR3 reads TGTGCCAGCACCTCCGGGGACAGGGCCTACTCTGGAAACACCATATATTTT. It encodes CASTSGDRAYSGNTIYF.

CDR3 loop: CASSPTSGSVYYEQYF. The CDR3 DNA is TGCGCCAGCAGCCCGACTAGCGGGAGCGTTTACTACGAGCAGTACTTC. This chain uses TRBV5-1 with TRBJ2-5; 12 positions agree with TRBD2. The DNA matches TRBJ2-7 better at its end, which makes the J call doubtful. The CDR3 has 16 residues. CDR1 and CDR2 (germline): SGHRS, YFSETQ.

This clone was seen just once. The genes are TRBV5-1 and TRBJ2-3; 7 bases align to TRBD2. Germline V lookup: CDR1 SGHRS, CDR2 YFSETQ. This CDR3 has 15 amino acids. J was trimmed by 2 bases and V by 0 bases; bases with no gene match: 3. The CDR3 sequence is CASSLAAGFTDTQYF. The CDR3 nucleotides read TGCGCCAGCAGCTTGGCAGCGGGATTCACAGATACGCAGTATTTT.

The CDR3 is CASRITGTGGKSPLHF. For the CDR3, the DNA is TGTGCCAGTAGGATTACCGGGACAGGGGGTAAATCACCCCTCCACTTT. The chain joins TRBV19 to TRBJ1-6; TRBD1 agrees at 11 bases. This CDR3 comprises 16 residues. The V gene's germline CDR1 is LNHDA and CDR2 SQIVND (reference sequence). Trimming took 6 bases from V and 10 from J; bases not matched to a gene: 11.

The chain combines TRBV19 with TRBJ2-7, with 10 bases that match TRBD1. Germline V gene sequence: CDR1 LNHDA, CDR2 SQIVND (reference sequence). Unmatched junction bases numbered 9, after V lost 3 bases and J lost 1 base. The CDR3 is 17 residues long. The CDR3 loop reads CASSIFGTGAGSYEQYF. The CDR3 nucleotides are TGTGCCAGTAGTATTTTCGGGACAGGGGCGGGGTCCTACGAGCAGTACTTC.

The chain carries TRBV6-1 and TRBJ2-5; TRBD2 matches at 9 bases. CDR3 length equals 15 residues. After removal of 1 base from V and 5 bases from J, the junction contained 5 bases not matched to a gene. Germline loops: CDR1 MNHNS, CDR2 SASEGT. The CDR3 protein is CASSEGGRALETQYF. CDR3 DNA sequence: TGTGCCAGCAGTGAAGGCGGGAGGGCTTTGGAGACCCAGTACTTC.

The rearrangement links TRBV7-9 to TRBJ1-4, with D perhaps TRBD1 (5 bases). The germline CDR1 and CDR2 sequences are SEHNR and FQNEAQ (reference sequence). The V gene lost 5 bases and the J gene lost 8 bases, with 21 bases spanning the gap. The CDR3 contains 16 residues. This chain's CDR3 is CASSLRSPGLGEKLFF. In nucleotides, the CDR3 is TGTGCCAGCAGCCTTAGATCCCCGGGACTAGGCGAAAAACTGTTTTTT.

The J gene is TRBJ2-1, the V gene TRBV27; weak D call: TRBD1 (6 bases). The CDR3 is 15 amino acids. With 0 bases removed from V and 1 base from J, the gap between germline ends came to 7 bases. CDR1 and CDR2 from the germline V gene are MNHEY and SMNVEV (reference sequence). As DNA, the CDR3 is TGTGCCAGCAGTTTATCGGACAGTTCCTACAATGAGCAGTTCTTC. This gives the protein CASSLSDSSYNEQFF.

J is TRBJ2-7 and V is TRBV27; 9 nucleotides match TRBD1. The germline V gene has CDR1 MNHEY and CDR2 SMNVEV (reference sequence). Trimming removed 5 bases from V and 2 bases from J; junction bases left unmatched: 7. The CDR3 is made up of 15 amino acids. CDR3 bases: TGTGCCAGCAGTCCGTACGGACAGGGGACCTACGAGCAGTACTTC. It yields the protein CASSPYGQGTYEQYF.

The genes are TRBV11-2 and TRBJ2-7; D might be TRBD1 (5 bases). The CDR3 is made up of 13 amino acids. V dropped 1 base and J dropped 2 bases, with 6 bases sitting between them. The germline V gene encodes CDR1 SGHAT and CDR2 FQNNGV. The CDR3 region has the DNA TGTGCCAGCAGCTTAGGACAGACCTACGAGCAGTACTTC. It yields the protein CASSLGQTYEQYF.

The CDR3 reads CASRRDRYGVSNQPQHF. As DNA, the CDR3 is TGTGCCAGCAGACGGGACAGGTATGGTGTTAGCAATCAGCCCCAGCATTTT. J is TRBJ1-5 and V is TRBV27; TRBD1 matches 8 bases. Germline V gene data show CDR1 as MNHEY and CDR2 as SMNVEV (reference sequence). Trimming at V came to 6 bases and at J to 0 bases, leaving 10 bases not matched to a gene. The length of the CDR3 is 17 residues.

V usage is TRBV2 and J usage is TRBJ2-3; no firm D call. The germline V and J ends were trimmed by 4 bases and 2 bases, with 7 bases remaining between them. CDR3 length: 13 residues. Per the germline V gene, CDR1 is SNHLY and CDR2 is FYNNEI. CDR3 nucleotides: TGTGCCAGCAGTGGGACCAACACAGATACGCAGTATTTT. Its translation is CASSGTNTDTQYF.

This sequence joins TRBV9 and TRBJ1-3; D not resolved. Trimming removed 4 bases from V and 3 bases from J, with 20 bases in between. Germline-derived CDR1 and CDR2 are SGDLS and YYNGEE. This CDR3 region has 17 residues. CDR3 sequence reads: CASSPDGHLLGGNTIYF. DNA for the CDR3: TGTGCCAGCAGCCCAGACGGGCACCTCTTAGGTGGAAACACCATATATTTT.

The chain combines TRBV28 with TRBJ2-1; 12 positions match TRBD2. V gave up 6 bases and J gave up 8 bases; unmatched junction bases: 5. The CDR3 extends over 14 amino acids. Germline V gene sequence: CDR1 MDHEN, CDR2 SYDVKM. The CDR3 loop is CASSLAGGRDEQFF. CDR3 coding DNA: TGTGCCAGCAGCCTAGCGGGAGGGCGGGATGAGCAGTTCTTC.

In its sample, this clone was seen once. The chain carries TRBV9 and TRBJ1-4; D is undetermined. Germline V gene data show CDR1 as SGDLS and CDR2 as YYNGEE. This CDR3 is built from 15 residues. V shed 2 bases and J shed 0 bases, with 8 bases lying between them. CDR3 sequence (DNA): TGTGCCAGCAGCGTCGGCGGCGCAACTAATGAAAAACTGTTTTTT. It translates to CASSVGGATNEKLFF.

There are a few counts of this clone. The chain couples TRBV7-9 to TRBJ2-7; D is perhaps TRBD1 or TRBD2 (5 bases each). V lost 4 bases, J lost 3 bases, and 16 bases lay in between. Germline V CDR1 and CDR2: SEHNR, FQNEAQ (reference sequence). This CDR3 has 15 amino acids. The CDR3 nucleotides are TGTGCCAGCAGCTCCGGCTCAAAGGGACGCTACGAGCAGTACTTC. Protein sequence: CASSSGSKGRYEQYF.